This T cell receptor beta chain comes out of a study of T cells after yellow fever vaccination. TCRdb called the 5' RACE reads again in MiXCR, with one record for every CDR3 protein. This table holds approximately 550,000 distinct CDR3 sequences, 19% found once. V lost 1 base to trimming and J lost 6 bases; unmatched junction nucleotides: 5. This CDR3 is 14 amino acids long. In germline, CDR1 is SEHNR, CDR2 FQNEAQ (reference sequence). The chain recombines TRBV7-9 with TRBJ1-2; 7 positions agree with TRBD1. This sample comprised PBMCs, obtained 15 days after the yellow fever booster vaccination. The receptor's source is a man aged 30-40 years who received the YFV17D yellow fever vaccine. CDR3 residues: CASSLGGQTNGYTF. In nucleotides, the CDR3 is TGTGCCAGCAGCTTAGGGGGACAGACGAATGGCTACACCTTC.